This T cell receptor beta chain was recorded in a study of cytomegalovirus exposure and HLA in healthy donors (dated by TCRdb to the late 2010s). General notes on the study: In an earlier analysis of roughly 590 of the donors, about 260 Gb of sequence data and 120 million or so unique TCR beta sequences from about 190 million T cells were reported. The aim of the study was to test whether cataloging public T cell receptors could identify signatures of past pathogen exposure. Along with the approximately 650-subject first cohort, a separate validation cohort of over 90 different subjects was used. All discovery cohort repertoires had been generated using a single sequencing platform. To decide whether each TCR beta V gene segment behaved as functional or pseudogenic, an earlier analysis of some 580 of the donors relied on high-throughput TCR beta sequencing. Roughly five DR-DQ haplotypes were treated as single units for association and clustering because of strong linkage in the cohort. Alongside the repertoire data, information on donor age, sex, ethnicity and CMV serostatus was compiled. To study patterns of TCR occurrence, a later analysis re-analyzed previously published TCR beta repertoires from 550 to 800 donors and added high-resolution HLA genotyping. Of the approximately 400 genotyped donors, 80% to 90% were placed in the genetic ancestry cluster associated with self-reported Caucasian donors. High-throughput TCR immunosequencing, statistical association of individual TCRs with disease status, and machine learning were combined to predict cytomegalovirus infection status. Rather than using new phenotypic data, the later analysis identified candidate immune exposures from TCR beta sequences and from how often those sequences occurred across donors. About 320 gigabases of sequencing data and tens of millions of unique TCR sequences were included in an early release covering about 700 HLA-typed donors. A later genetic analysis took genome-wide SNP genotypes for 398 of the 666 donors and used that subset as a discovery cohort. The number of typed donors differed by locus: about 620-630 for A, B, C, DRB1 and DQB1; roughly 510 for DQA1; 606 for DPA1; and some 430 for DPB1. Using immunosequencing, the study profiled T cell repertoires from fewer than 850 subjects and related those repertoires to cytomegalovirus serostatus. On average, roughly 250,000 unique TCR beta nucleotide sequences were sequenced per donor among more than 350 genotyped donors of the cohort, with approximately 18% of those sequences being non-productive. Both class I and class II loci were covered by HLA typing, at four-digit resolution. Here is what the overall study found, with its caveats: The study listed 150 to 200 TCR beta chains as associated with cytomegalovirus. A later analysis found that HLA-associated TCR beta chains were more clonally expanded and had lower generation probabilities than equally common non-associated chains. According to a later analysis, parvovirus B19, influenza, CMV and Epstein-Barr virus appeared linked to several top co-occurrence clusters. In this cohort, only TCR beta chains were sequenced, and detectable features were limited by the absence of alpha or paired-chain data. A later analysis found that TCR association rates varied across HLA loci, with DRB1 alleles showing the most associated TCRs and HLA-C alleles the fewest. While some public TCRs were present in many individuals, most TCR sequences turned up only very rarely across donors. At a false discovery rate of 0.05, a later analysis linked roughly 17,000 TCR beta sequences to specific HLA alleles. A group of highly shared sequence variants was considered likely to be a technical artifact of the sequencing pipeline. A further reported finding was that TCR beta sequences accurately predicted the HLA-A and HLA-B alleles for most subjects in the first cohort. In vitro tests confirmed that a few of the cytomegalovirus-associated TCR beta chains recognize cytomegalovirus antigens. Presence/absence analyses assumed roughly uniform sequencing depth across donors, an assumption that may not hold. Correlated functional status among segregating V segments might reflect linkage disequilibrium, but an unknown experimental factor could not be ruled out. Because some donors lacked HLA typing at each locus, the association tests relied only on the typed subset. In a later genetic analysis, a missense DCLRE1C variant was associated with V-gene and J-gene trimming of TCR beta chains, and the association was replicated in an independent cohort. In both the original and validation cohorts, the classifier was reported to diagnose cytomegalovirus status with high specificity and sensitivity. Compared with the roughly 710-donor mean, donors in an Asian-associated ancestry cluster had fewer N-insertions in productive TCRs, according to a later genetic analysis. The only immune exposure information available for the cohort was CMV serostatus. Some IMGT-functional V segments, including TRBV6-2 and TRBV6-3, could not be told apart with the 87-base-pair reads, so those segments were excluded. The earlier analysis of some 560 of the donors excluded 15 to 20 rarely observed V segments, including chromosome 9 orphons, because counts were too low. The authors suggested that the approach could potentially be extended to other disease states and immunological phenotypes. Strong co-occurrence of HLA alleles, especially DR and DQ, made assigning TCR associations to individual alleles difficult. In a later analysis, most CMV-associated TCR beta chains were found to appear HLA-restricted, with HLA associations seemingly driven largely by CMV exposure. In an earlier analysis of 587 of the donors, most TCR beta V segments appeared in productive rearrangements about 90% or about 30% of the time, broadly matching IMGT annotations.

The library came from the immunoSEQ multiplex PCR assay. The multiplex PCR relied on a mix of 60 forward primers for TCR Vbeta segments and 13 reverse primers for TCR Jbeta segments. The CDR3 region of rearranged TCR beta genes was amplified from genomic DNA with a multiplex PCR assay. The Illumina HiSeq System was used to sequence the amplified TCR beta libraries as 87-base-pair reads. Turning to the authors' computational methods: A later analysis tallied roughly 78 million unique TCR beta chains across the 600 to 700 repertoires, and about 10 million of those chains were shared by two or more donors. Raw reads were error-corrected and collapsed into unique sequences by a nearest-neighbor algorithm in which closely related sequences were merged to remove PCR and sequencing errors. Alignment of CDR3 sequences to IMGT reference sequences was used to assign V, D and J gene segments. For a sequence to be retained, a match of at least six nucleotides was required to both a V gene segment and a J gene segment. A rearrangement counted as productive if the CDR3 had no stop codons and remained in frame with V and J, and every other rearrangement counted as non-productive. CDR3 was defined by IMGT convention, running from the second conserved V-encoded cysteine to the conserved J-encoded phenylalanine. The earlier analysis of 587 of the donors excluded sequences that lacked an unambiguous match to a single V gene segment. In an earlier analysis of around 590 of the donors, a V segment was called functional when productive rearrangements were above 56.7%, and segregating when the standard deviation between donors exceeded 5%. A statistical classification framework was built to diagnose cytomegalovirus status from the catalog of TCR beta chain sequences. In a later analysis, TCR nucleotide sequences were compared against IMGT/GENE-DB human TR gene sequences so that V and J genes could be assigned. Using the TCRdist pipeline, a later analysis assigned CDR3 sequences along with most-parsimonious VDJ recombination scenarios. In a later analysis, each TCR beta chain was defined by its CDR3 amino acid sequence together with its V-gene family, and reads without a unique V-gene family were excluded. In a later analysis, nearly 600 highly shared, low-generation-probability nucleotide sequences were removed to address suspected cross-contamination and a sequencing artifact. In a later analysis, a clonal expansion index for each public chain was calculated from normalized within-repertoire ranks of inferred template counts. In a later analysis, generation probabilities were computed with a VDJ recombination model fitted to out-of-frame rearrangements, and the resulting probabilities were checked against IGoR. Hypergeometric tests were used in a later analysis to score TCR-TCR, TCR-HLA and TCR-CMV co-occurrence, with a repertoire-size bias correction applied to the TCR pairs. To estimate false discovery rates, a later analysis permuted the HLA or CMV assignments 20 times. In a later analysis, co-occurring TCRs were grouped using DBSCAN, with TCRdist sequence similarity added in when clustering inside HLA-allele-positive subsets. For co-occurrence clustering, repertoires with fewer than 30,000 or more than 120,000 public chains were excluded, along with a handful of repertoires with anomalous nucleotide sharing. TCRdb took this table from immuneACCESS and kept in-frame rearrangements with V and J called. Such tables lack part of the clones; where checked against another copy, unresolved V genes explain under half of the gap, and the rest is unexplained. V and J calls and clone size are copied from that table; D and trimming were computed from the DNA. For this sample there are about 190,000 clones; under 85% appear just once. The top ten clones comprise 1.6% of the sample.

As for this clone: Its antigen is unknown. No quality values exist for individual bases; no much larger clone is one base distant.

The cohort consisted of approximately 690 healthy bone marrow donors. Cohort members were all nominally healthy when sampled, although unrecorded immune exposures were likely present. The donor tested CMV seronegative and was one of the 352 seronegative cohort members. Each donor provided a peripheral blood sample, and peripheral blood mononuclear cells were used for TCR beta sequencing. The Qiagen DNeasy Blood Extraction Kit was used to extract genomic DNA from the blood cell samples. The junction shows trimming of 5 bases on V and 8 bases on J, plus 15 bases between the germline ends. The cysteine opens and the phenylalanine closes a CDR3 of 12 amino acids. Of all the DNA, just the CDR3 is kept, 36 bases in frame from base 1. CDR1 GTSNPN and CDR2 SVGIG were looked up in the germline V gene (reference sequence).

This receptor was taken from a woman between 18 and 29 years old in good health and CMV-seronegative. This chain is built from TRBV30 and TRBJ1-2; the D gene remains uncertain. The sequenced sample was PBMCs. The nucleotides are TGTGCCTGGGGGATGGGAGTGGGGGGCTACACCTTC. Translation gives CAWGMGVGGYTF. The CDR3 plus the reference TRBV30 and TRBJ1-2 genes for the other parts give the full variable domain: SQTIHQWPATLVQPVGSPLSLECTVEGTSNPNLYWYRQAAGRGLQLLFYSVGIGQISSEVPQNLSASRPQDRQFILSSKKLLLSDSGFYLCAWGMGVGGYTFGSGTRLTVV.